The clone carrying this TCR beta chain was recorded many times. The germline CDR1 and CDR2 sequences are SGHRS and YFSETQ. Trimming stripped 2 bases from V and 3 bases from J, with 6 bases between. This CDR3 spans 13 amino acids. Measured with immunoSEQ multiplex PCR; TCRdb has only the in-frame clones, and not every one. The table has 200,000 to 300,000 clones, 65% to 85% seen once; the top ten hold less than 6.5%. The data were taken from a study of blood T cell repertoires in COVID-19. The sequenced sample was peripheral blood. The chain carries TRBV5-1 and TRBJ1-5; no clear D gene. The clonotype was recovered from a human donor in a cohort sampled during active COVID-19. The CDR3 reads CASSFDNNQPQHF. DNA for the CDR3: TGCGCCAGCAGCTTTGACAACAATCAGCCCCAGCATTTT.